Following are 5 T cell receptor beta chains from one sample sequenced in a study of T cells in Graves' hyperthyroidism and ophthalmopathy. What was amplified from RNA transcripts were TCR beta CDR3 regions. During a first-round RT-PCR of the TCR CDR3, the HTBI primer set was used. TCRdb re-analysed the multiplex PCR reads in MiXCR, keeping a single row per CDR3 protein. In the table there are around 100,000 distinct CDR3 sequences, roughly 47% of which are singletons. The specimen was blood. These receptors were collected from a man aged 40-55 years with Graves' hyperthyroidism.

Ten or more counts support this clonotype. V usage is TRBV7-6 and J usage is TRBJ2-3; D is perhaps TRBD1 (5 bases). CDR1 and CDR2 from the germline V gene are SGHVS and FNYEAQ. The CDR3 is 14 residues long. V was pared by 4 bases and J by 2 bases, with 10 bases between. CDR3 sequence: CASSYDRTTDTQYF. CDR3 bases: TGTGCCAGCAGCTATGACAGAACCACAGATACGCAGTATTTT.

This clonotype was counted between two and nine times. The chain is built from TRBV5-1 and TRBJ2-4; TRBD1 matches at 8 bases. After removal of 0 bases from V and 4 bases from J, the junction contained 3 bases not matched to a gene. This CDR3 has 15 residues. The germline CDR1 and CDR2 sequences are SGHRS and YFSETQ. CDR3 DNA: TGCGCCAGCAGCTTGGGACAGGGGATTAAAAACATTCAGTACTTC. Its protein is CASSLGQGIKNIQYF.

V and J are TRBV6-4 and TRBJ2-2; D gene ambiguous. The CDR3 loop spans 11 amino acids. Germline V CDR1 and CDR2: MRHNA, SNTAGT. The V end was cut by 0 bases, the J end by 8 bases, with 1 base between. CDR3 in amino acids: CASSDSGELFF. In nucleotides, the CDR3 is TGTGCCAGCAGTGACTCAGGGGAGCTGTTTTTT.

Ten or more counts support this clonotype. This chain joins TRBV7-9 and TRBJ2-7, with D perhaps matching TRBD1 (5 bases). CDR1 is SEHNR, CDR2 FQNEAQ, per germline (reference sequence). Trimming cost V 5 bases and J 2 bases, with 13 bases left between them. The CDR3 sequence is 14 residues long. The CDR3 loop is CASSPYRTTYEQYF. In DNA form, the CDR3 reads TGTGCCAGCAGCCCGTATAGGACAACCTACGAGCAGTACTTC. Combining the CDR3 with reference TRBV7-9 and TRBJ2-7 gives the whole variable domain DTGVSQNPRHKITKRGQNVTFRCDPISEHNRLYWYRQTLGQGPEFLTYFQNEAQLEKSRLLSDRFSAERPKGSFSTLEIQRTEQGDSAMYLCASSPYRTTYEQYFGPGTRLTVT.

This clonotype was recorded at least ten times. The J gene is TRBJ2-1, the V gene TRBV19; TRBD2 agrees at 11 bases. The ends lost 3 bases at V and 5 bases at J; junction bases unmatched: 3. The germline V gene has CDR1 LNHDA and CDR2 SQIVND (reference sequence). CDR3 size: 15 residues. The CDR3 nucleotides are TGTGCCAGTAGTATGGTAGCGGGAGGGAACAATGAGCAGTTCTTC. Residues: CASSMVAGGNNEQFF.